This TCR beta chain was profiled in a study of blood T cells in healthy people across ages. The V and J ends lost 0 bases and 2 bases, in that order; junction bases with no gene match: 7. CDR1 is LGHNA and CDR2 is YSLEER in the germline V gene. There are 17 residues in the CDR3. Combining a sample-barcoded 5' primer with a J-beta primer mix, a second PCR ran for about 6 to 11 cycles. Each single sample gave us at least 3 million CDR3-containing paired-end reads. TCRdb processed the 5' RACE reads anew with MiXCR; each CDR3 protein has one entry. The sample includes 900,000 to 950,000 distinct CDR3 sequences, about 29% seen only once; the top ten take roughly 10%. These data were likewise used in another study, on T cells of mothers and their children. That study reports: Researchers found no T cell clones that were persistent and microchimeric.

The chain couples TRBV4-3 to TRBJ2-1; 7 bases are a match to TRBD2. Sequenced material: blood. This sequence was found in a woman aged 40-49 years in good health. CDR3 bases: TGCGCCAGCAGCCAAGATCCAGGGCGGGGGACCTACAATGAGCAGTTCTTC. As protein: CASSQDPGRGTYNEQFF.